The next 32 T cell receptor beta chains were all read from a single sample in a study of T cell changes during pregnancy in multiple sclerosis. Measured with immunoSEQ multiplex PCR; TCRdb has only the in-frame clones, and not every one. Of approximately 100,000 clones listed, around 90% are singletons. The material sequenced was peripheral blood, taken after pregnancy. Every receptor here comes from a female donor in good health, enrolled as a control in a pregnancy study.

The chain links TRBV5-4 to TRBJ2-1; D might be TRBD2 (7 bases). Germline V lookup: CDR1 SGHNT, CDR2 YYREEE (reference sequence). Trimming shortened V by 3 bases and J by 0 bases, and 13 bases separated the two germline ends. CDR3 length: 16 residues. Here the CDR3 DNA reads TGTGCCAGCAGCTCCCCGGGGGGCAGCTCCTACAATGAGCAGTTCTTC. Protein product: CASSSPGGSSYNEQFF.

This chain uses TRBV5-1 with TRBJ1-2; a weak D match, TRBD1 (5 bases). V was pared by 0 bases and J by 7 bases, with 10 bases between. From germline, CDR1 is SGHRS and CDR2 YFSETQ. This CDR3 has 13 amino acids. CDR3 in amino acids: CASSLGPTGGYTF. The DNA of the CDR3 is TGCGCCAGCAGCTTGGGACCAACAGGTGGCTACACCTTC.

The CDR3 sequence is CASSQANLYEQYF. The CDR3, as DNA: TGTGCCAGCAGCCAAGCTAATCTGTACGAGCAGTACTTC. The J gene is TRBJ2-7, the V gene TRBV14; D ambiguous. Between the trimmed V and J ends, which lost 1 base and 4 bases, there was a span of 8 bases. This CDR3 contains 13 residues. The germline CDR1 and CDR2 sequences are SGHDN and FVKESK. Full variable domain (rest looked up from reference TRBV14 and TRBJ2-7): EAGVTQFPSHSVIEKGQTVTLRCDPISGHDNLYWYRRVMGKEIKFLLHFVKESKQDESGMPNNRFLAERTGGTYSTLKVQPAELEDSGVYFCASSQANLYEQYFGPGTRLTVT.

The CDR3, as DNA: TGCGCCAGTCGGGACAGGGGGTTTATCGACACAGATACGCAGTATTTT. This sequence encodes CASRDRGFIDTDTQYF. V usage is TRBV5-1 and J usage is TRBJ2-3; 11 bases align to TRBD1. J lost 2 bases, V lost 8 bases, and 10 bases had no gene match. The CDR3 has 16 amino acids. Looked up from germline, CDR1 is SGHRS and CDR2 is YFSETQ.

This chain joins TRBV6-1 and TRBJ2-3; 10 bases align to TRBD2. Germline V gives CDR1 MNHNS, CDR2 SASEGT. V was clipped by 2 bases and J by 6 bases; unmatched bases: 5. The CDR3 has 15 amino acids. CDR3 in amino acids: CASSEQSGGVDTQYF. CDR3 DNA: TGTGCCAGCAGTGAACAAAGCGGGGGGGTGGATACGCAGTATTTT.

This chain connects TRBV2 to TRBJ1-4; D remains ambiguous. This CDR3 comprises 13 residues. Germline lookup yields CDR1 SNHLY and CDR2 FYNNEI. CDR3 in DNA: TGTGCTGAGAGAGGTGCGGATAATGAAAAACTGTTTTTT. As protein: CAERGADNEKLFF.

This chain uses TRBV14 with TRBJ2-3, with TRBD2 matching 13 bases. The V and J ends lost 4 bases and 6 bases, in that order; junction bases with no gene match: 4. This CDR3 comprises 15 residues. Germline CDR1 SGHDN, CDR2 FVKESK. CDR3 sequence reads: CASSLRTSGSDTQYF. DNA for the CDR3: TGTGCCAGCAGCCTTCGGACTAGCGGGAGCGATACGCAGTATTTT.

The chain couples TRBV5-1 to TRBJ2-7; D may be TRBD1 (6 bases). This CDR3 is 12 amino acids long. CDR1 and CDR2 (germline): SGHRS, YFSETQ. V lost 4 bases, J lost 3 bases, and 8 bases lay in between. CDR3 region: CASSTDSYEQYF. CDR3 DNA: TGCGCCAGCAGCACGGACAGCTACGAGCAGTACTTC.

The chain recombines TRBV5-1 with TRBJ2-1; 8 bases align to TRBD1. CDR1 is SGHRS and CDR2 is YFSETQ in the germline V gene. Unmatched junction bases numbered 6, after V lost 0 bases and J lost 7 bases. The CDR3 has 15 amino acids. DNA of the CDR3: TGCGCCAGCAGCTTGGGACATACAGGGGGGAATGAGCAGTTCTTC. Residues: CASSLGHTGGNEQFF.

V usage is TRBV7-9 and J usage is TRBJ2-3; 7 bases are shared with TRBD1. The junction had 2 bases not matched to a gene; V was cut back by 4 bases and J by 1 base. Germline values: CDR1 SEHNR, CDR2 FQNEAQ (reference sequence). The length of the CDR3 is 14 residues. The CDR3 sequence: CASSYDRGTDTQYF. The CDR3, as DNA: TGTGCCAGCAGCTACGACAGGGGCACAGATACGCAGTATTTT.

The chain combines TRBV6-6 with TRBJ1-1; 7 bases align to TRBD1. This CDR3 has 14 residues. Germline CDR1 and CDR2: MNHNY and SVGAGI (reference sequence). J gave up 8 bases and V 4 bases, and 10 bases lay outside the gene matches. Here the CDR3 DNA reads TGTGCCAGCAGTTCCAACAGGGGCACGACAGAAGCTTTCTTT. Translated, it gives CASSSNRGTTEAFF.

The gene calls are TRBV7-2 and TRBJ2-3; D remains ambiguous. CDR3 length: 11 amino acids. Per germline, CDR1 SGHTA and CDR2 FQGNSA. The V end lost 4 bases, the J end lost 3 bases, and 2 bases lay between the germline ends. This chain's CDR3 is CASSSTDTQYF. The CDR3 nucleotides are TGTGCCAGCAGCTCGACAGATACGCAGTATTTT. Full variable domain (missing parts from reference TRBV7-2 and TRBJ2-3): GAGVSQSPSNKVTEKGKDVELRCDPISGHTALYWYRQSLGQGLEFLIYFQGNSAPDKSGLPSDRFSAERTGGSVSTLTIQRTQQEDSAVYLCASSSTDTQYFGPGTRLTVL.

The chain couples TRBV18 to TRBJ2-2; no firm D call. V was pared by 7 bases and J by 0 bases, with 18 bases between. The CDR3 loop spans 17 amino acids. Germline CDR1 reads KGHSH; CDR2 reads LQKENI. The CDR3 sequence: CASCLRGRATNTGELFF. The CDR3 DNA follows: TGTGCCAGCTGCCTCCGAGGTAGAGCTACGAACACCGGGGAGCTGTTTTTT. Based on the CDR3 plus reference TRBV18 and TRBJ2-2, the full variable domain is NAGVMQNPRHLVRRRGQEARLRCSPMKGHSHVYWYRQLPEEGLKFMVYLQKENIIDESGMPKERFSAEFPKEGPSILRIQQVVRGDSAAYFCASCLRGRATNTGELFFGEGSRLTVL.

CDR3 sequence (DNA): TGCGCCAGCAGCTTGGCCGCGGCCTACGAGCAGTACTTC. Protein product: CASSLAAAYEQYF. V usage is TRBV5-1 and J usage is TRBJ2-7; unclear D gene. V lost 0 bases and J 2 bases, leaving 6 bases between the germline ends. Germline V lookup: CDR1 SGHRS, CDR2 YFSETQ. The CDR3 extends over 13 amino acids.

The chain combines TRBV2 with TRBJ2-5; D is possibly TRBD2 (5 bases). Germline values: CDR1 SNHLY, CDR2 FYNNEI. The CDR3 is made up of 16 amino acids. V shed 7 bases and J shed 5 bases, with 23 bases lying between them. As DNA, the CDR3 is TGTGCCAGCATACCTAGGAGGCTGGAGTTACGGGAGACCCAGTACTTC. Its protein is CASIPRRLELRETQYF.

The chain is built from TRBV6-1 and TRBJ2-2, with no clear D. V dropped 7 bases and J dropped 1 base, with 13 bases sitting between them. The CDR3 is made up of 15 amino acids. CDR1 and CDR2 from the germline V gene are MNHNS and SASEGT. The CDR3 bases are TGTGCCAGCAAACTTACCAAACTGAACACCGGGGAGCTGTTTTTT. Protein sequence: CASKLTKLNTGELFF.

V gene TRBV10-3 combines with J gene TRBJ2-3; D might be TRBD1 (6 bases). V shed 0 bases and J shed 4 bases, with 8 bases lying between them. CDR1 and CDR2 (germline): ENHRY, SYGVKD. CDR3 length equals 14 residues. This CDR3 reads CAISESTGPDTQYF. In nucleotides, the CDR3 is TGTGCCATCAGTGAGTCCACAGGGCCAGATACGCAGTATTTT.

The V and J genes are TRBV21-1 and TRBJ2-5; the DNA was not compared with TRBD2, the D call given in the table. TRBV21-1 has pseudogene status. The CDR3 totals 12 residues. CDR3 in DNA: TGTGCCAGCAGCAAGAATGGCGGCCCCTCGGACTTC. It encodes CASSKNGGPSDF.

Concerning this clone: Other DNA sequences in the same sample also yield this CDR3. CDR3 sequence (DNA): TGTGCCAGCAGTCCAGAAGGGCAGGGGTTCTACGAGCAGTACTTC. Translation gives CASSPEGQGFYEQYF. V and J are TRBV13 and TRBJ2-7, with D possibly TRBD1 on 6 matching bases. The CDR3 covers 15 residues. Germline V CDR1 and CDR2: PRHDT, FYEKMQ (reference sequence). V was trimmed by 6 bases and J by 3 bases, leaving 18 bases between them.

The CDR3 reads CASSESDRGLYEQYF. DNA of the CDR3: TGCGCCAGCAGTGAGTCGGACAGGGGGCTCTACGAGCAGTACTTC. The chain has TRBV10-2 and TRBJ2-7, with TRBD1 matching over 11 bases. The ends lost 0 bases at V and 3 bases at J; junction bases unmatched: 1. Germline CDR1 reads WSHSY; CDR2 reads SAAADI. There are 15 residues in the CDR3.

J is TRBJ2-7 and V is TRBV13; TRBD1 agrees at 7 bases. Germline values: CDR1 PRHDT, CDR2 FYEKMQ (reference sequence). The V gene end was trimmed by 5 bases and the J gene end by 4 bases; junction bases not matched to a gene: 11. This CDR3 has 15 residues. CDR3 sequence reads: CASSAPGQRSYEQYF. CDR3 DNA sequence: TGTGCCAGCAGCGCCCCGGGACAGAGGTCGTACGAGCAGTACTTC. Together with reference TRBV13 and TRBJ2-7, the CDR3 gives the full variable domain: AAGVIQSPRHLIKEKRETATLKCYPIPRHDTVYWYQQGPGQDPQFLISFYEKMQSDKGSIPDRFSAQQFSDYHSELNMSSLELGDSALYFCASSAPGQRSYEQYFGPGTRLTVT.

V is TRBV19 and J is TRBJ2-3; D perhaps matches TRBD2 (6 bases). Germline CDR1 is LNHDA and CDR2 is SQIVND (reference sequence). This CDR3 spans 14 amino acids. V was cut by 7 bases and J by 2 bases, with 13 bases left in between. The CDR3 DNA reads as TGTGCCAGTAAGTCTGGAGGGCTCACAGATACGCAGTATTTT. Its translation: CASKSGGLTDTQYF. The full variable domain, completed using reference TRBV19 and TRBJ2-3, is DGGITQSPKYLFRKEGQNVTLSCEQNLNHDAMYWYRQDPGQGLRLIYYSQIVNDFQKGDIAEGYSVSREKKESFPLTVTSAQKNPTAFYLCASKSGGLTDTQYFGPGTRLTVL.

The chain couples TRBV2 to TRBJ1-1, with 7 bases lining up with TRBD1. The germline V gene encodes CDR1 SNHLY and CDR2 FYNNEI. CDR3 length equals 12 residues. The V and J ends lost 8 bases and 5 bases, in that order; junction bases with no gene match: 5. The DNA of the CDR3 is TGTGCCAGCCGTAGACAGGGAACTGAAGCTTTCTTT. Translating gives CASRRQGTEAFF.

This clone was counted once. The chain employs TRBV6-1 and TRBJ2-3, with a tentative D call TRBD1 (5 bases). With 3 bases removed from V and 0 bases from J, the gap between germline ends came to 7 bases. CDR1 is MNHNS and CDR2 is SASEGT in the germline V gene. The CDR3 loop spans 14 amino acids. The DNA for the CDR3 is TGTGCCAGCAGTGACAGGGCAAGCACAGATACGCAGTATTTT. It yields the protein CASSDRASTDTQYF.

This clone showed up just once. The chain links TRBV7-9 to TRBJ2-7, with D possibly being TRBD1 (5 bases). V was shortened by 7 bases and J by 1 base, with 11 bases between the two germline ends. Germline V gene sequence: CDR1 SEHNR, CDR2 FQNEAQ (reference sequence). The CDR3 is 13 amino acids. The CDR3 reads CASISAGSYEQYF. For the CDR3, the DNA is TGTGCCAGCATATCCGCAGGGTCCTACGAGCAGTACTTC.

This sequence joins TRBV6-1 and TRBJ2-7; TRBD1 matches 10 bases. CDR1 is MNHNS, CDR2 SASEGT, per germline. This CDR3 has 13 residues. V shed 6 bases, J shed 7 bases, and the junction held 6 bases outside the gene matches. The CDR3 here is CASSLGQGLEQYF. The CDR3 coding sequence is TGTGCCAGCAGCCTGGGACAGGGGCTTGAGCAGTACTTC.

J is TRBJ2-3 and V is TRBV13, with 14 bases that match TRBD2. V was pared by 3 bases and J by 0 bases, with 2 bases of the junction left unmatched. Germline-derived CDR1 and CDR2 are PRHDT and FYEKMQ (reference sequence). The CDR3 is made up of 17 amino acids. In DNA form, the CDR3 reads TGTGCCAGCAGCTTGGGACTAGCGGGGGCCAGCACAGATACGCAGTATTTT. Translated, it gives CASSLGLAGASTDTQYF.

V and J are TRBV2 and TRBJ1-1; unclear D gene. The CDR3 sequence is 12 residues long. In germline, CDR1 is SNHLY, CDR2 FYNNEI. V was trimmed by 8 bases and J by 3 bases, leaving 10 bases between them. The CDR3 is CASGRRDTEAFF. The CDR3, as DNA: TGTGCCAGCGGGAGGAGGGACACTGAAGCTTTCTTT.

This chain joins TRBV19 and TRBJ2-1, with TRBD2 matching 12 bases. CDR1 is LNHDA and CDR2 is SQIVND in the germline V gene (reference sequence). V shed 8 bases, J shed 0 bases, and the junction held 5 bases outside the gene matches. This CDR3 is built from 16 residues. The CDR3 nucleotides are TGTGCCAGTCGGCTAGCGGGGGGGAGCTCCTACAATGAGCAGTTCTTC. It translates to CASRLAGGSSYNEQFF.

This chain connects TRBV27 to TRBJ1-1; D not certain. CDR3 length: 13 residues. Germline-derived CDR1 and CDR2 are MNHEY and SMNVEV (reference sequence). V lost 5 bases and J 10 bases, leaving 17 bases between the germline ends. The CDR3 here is CASSPRETPVAFF. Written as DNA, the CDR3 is TGTGCCAGCAGTCCTCGCGAAACCCCTGTAGCTTTCTTT.

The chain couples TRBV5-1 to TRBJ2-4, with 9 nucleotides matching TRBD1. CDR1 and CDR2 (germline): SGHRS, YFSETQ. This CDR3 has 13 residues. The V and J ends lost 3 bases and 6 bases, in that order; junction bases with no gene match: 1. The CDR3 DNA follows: TGCGCCAGCAGCTGGGGACAGGGAAACATTCAGTACTTC. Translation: CASSWGQGNIQYF.

CDR3 amino acids: CAIETGTGRYEQYF. CDR3 sequence (DNA): TGTGCCATCGAGACCGGGACAGGCAGATACGAGCAGTACTTC. The rearrangement uses TRBV28 and TRBJ2-7, with 8 bases lining up with TRBD1. Looked up from germline, CDR1 is MDHEN and CDR2 is SYDVKM. The CDR3 extends over 14 amino acids. The V and J ends lost 10 bases and 4 bases, in that order; junction bases with no gene match: 12.